One and the same sample provided the 29 T cell receptor beta chains below, sequenced in a study of T cell responses to AZD1222 COVID-19 vaccine. The protocol was immunoSEQ multiplex PCR, while the TCRdb copy is restricted to in-frame clones and leaves out a portion. Here the sample spans some 150,000 clones, more than 85% being singletons. Specimen: peripheral blood, collected on day 0 of AZD1222 vaccination. These receptors came from an adult in good health.

This chain links TRBV27 with TRBJ1-1, with D uncertain. The CDR3 loop spans 14 amino acids. V was pared by 3 bases and J by 0 bases, with 8 bases between. Germline V gene lookup returns CDR1 MNHEY and CDR2 SMNVEV (reference sequence). As DNA, the CDR3 is TGTGCCAGCAGTTTTCGCGGCATGAACACTGAAGCTTTCTTT. Encoded protein: CASSFRGMNTEAFF.

This chain connects TRBV27 to TRBJ1-4; TRBD1 agrees at 7 bases. Germline loops: CDR1 MNHEY, CDR2 SMNVEV (reference sequence). The V gene end was trimmed by 0 bases and the J gene end by 11 bases; junction bases not matched to a gene: 12. This CDR3 comprises 16 residues. CDR3 sequence: CASSLSQGTANVKLFF. The CDR3 DNA reads as TGTGCCAGCAGTTTATCTCAGGGGACAGCTAATGTGAAACTGTTTTTT.

This clone is a singleton in its sample. The chain couples TRBV12-3 or TRBV12-4 to TRBJ1-2; maybe TRBD1 (6 bases). This CDR3 region has 13 residues. V was pared by 6 bases and J by 4 bases, with 12 bases between. In DNA form, the CDR3 reads TGTGCCAGCAGCGGGGGGCTGGTCTATGGCTACACCTTC. Translated, it gives CASSGGLVYGYTF.

The chain couples TRBV12-3 or TRBV12-4 to TRBJ2-7, with D possibly matching TRBD2 (5 bases). The length of the CDR3 is 13 residues. The V and J ends lost 3 bases and 3 bases respectively, with 9 bases between them. Here the CDR3 DNA reads TGTGCCAGCAGTTTGGACTTCAACTACGAGCAGTACTTC. This translates into CASSLDFNYEQYF.

The chain combines TRBV5-1 with TRBJ2-1; the match to TRBD2 covers 14 bases. This CDR3 is 17 amino acids long. Germline V gene data show CDR1 as SGHRS and CDR2 as YFSETQ. V shed 4 bases, J shed 8 bases, and the junction held 11 bases outside the gene matches. The CDR3 nucleotides are TGCGCCAGCAGCCCCCGACTAGCGGGAGGGCCGGGGGATGAGCAGTTCTTC. As protein: CASSPRLAGGPGDEQFF.

The genes are TRBV5-6 and TRBJ2-2; TRBD2 aligns across 12 bases. Trimming cost V 5 bases and J 4 bases; bases outside gene matches: 9. The CDR3 has 17 amino acids. Germline V gene sequence: CDR1 SGHDT, CDR2 YYEEEE. The CDR3 loop reads CASRRGLAGLGTGELFF. As DNA, the CDR3 is TGTGCCAGCAGACGTGGACTAGCGGGACTCGGCACCGGGGAGCTGTTTTTT.

This rearrangement joins TRBV19 to TRBJ2-1; the D gene is possibly TRBD1 (5 bases). Trimming took 1 base from V and 4 from J, leaving 11 bases between them. CDR1 and CDR2 from the germline V gene are LNHDA and SQIVND (reference sequence). CDR3 length: 15 residues. The CDR3 is CASSIGGWGYNEQFF. The CDR3 region has the DNA TGTGCCAGTAGTATAGGGGGCTGGGGTTACAATGAGCAGTTCTTC.

The chain has TRBV19 and TRBJ2-2; D assignment may be TRBD1 or TRBD2 (5 bases each). V lost 0 bases, J lost 5 bases, and 13 bases lay in between. Germline assignment: CDR1 LNHDA and CDR2 SQIVND (reference sequence). This CDR3 spans 16 amino acids. The CDR3 spells CASSIEEIWGTGELFF. CDR3 nucleotides: TGTGCCAGTAGTATAGAAGAAATCTGGGGGACCGGGGAGCTGTTTTTT.

The V and J genes are TRBV15 and TRBJ2-1; 7 bases are shared with TRBD1. The CDR3 sequence is 16 residues long. The trim removed 4 bases at V and 4 bases at J, leaving 10 bases unmatched. CDR1 and CDR2 (germline): LNHNV, YYDKDF (reference sequence). CDR3 nucleotide sequence: TGTGCCACCAGCATGACCAATAGGGGGCAGTACAATGAGCAGTTCTTC. This encodes CATSMTNRGQYNEQFF.

CDR3 region: CAAPRGRVYEQYF. The CDR3 nucleotides read TGTGCCGCTCCCCGGGGACGGGTCTACGAGCAGTACTTC. The chain uses TRBV28 and TRBJ2-7; D may be TRBD1 or TRBD2 (5 bases each). The CDR3 is 13 residues long. Trimming pared 11 bases from V and 3 bases from J, leaving 17 bases between. Per the germline V gene, CDR1 is MDHEN and CDR2 is SYDVKM.

The V and J genes are TRBV27 and TRBJ1-6; the D gene is possibly TRBD1 (5 bases). With 3 bases removed from V and 9 bases from J, the gap between germline ends came to 21 bases. Per the germline V gene, CDR1 is MNHEY and CDR2 is SMNVEV (reference sequence). The CDR3 length is 17 residues. CDR3 in amino acids: CASSLRGVGRESSPLHF. The DNA for the CDR3 is TGTGCCAGCAGTTTGCGGGGCGTGGGGAGGGAGAGTTCACCCCTCCACTTT.

V gene TRBV6-5 combines with J gene TRBJ1-6; 7 bases are shared with TRBD1. This CDR3 is 13 amino acids long. With V trimmed by 2 bases and J by 10 bases, 2 bases remained unmatched. The germline V gene has CDR1 MNHEY and CDR2 SVGAGI. CDR3 nucleotide sequence: TGTGCCAGCAGTTACACAGGGGCCTCACCCCTCCACTTT. This sequence encodes CASSYTGASPLHF.

V gene TRBV5-4 combines with J gene TRBJ1-4, with a possible D match to TRBD1 (6 bases). Germline V gene data show CDR1 as SGHNT and CDR2 as YYREEE (reference sequence). Trimming removed 0 bases at V and 6 bases at J, with 12 bases between. The CDR3 spans 15 residues. CDR3 in DNA: TGTGCCAGCAGCTTGGGTCACAGGGATCATGAAAAACTGTTTTTT. This sequence encodes CASSLGHRDHEKLFF.

The chain recombines TRBV7-2 with TRBJ2-3, with a weak D call TRBD1 (6 bases). Germline V CDR1 and CDR2: SGHTA, FQGNSA. V gave up 2 bases and J gave up 4 bases, with 10 bases separating them. The CDR3 is 14 residues long. Written as DNA, the CDR3 is TGTGCCAGCAGCTTAAACAGGGAATCAGATACGCAGTATTTT. This codes for CASSLNRESDTQYF.

The rearrangement joins TRBV18 to TRBJ2-5; 9 bases line up with TRBD1. V was pared by 6 bases and J by 5 bases, with 10 bases of the junction left unmatched. CDR1 and CDR2 from the germline V gene are KGHSH and LQKENI. The CDR3 contains 15 residues. CDR3 sequence: CASSGTGGAAETQYF. The CDR3 DNA reads TGTGCCAGCTCCGGCACAGGGGGCGCCGCGGAGACCCAGTACTTC.

The genes are TRBV7-8 and TRBJ2-5; TRBD2 aligns across 12 bases. This CDR3 has 15 residues. Per the germline V gene, CDR1 is SGHVS and CDR2 is FQNEAQ. The V segment lost 8 bases and the J segment 5 bases; nucleotides outside the gene matches: 9. The CDR3 DNA is TGTGCCAGCGACGTGACTAGCGGGAGTTGGGAGACCCAGTACTTC. Translation: CASDVTSGSWETQYF. The whole variable domain, filled in from reference TRBV7-8 and TRBJ2-5, reads GAGVSQSPRYKVAKRGQDVALRCDPISGHVSLFWYQQALGQGPEFLTYFQNEAQLDKSGLPSDRFFAERPEGSVSTLKIQRTQQEDSAVYLCASDVTSGSWETQYFGPGTRLLVL.

CDR3: CASSRASGYTGELFF. In DNA, the CDR3 is TGTGCCTCCTCACGGGCTAGCGGCTACACCGGGGAGCTGTTTTTT. V is TRBV27 and J is TRBJ2-2; 7 nucleotides match TRBD2. V lost 11 bases to trimming and J lost 3 bases; unmatched junction nucleotides: 12. This CDR3 comprises 15 residues. Germline V gives CDR1 MNHEY, CDR2 SMNVEV (reference sequence).

This rearrangement joins TRBV19 to TRBJ1-4; D is unclear. CDR3 size: 14 residues. Germline CDR1 reads LNHDA; CDR2 reads SQIVND (reference sequence). The V end lost 5 bases, the J end lost 7 bases, and 14 bases lay between the germline ends. Here the CDR3 DNA reads TGTGCCAGTAGTGCTACCACCTGGGGTGAAAAACTGTTTTTT. Protein product: CASSATTWGEKLFF.

CDR3 nucleotides: TGTGCCAGCAGTCGTAGCGGGCTAAGCTCCTACGAGCAGTACTTC. It is translated as CASSRSGLSSYEQYF. V and J are TRBV27 and TRBJ2-7; TRBD2 matches 7 bases. J lost 0 bases, V lost 5 bases, and 7 bases had no gene match. The CDR3 length is 15 residues. CDR1 and CDR2 from the germline V gene are MNHEY and SMNVEV (reference sequence).

The CDR3 protein is CASSVTGIGNTEAFF. The CDR3 bases are TGTGCCAGCAGCGTGACAGGGATCGGGAACACTGAAGCTTTCTTT. The J gene is TRBJ1-1, the V gene TRBV5-4; the match to TRBD1 covers 7 bases. This CDR3 spans 15 amino acids. The V and J ends lost 4 bases and 1 base, in that order; junction bases with no gene match: 7. Germline values: CDR1 SGHNT, CDR2 YYREEE (reference sequence).

The chain couples TRBV4-2 to TRBJ1-1, with D uncertain. V was pared by 0 bases and J by 3 bases, with 17 bases between. CDR1 is LGHNA and CDR2 is YNFKEQ in the germline V gene. There are 17 residues in the CDR3. The CDR3 loop is CASSQEGPGTAYTEAFF. The CDR3 DNA follows: TGTGCCAGCAGCCAAGAGGGCCCCGGCACAGCGTACACTGAAGCTTTCTTT.

V usage is TRBV4-3 and J usage is TRBJ2-7, with D perhaps TRBD1 (6 bases). This CDR3 spans 15 amino acids. The V and J ends lost 2 bases and 2 bases respectively, with 13 bases between them. The V gene's germline CDR1 is LGHNA and CDR2 YSLEER. Here the CDR3 reads CASSQKGQGTYEQYF. The DNA of the CDR3 is TGCGCCAGCAGCCAAAAAGGGCAGGGGACCTACGAGCAGTACTTC.

The rearrangement joins TRBV7-9 to TRBJ1-5; a possible D gene is TRBD1 (6 bases). This CDR3 has 17 amino acids. V was clipped by 2 bases and J by 3 bases, with 17 bases between them. The V gene's germline CDR1 is SEHNR and CDR2 FQNEAQ (reference sequence). CDR3 loop: CASSLLGGLGDNQPQHF. In nucleotides, the CDR3 is TGTGCCAGCAGCTTATTAGGGGGGTTGGGTGACAATCAGCCCCAGCATTTT.

This chain connects TRBV4-3 to TRBJ2-5; D is perhaps TRBD2 (5 bases). V was pared by 1 base and J by 5 bases, with 11 bases between. Per the germline V gene, CDR1 is LGHNA and CDR2 is YSLEER. This CDR3 has 14 amino acids. The CDR3 coding sequence is TGCGCCAGCAGCCAAGCAACCCGAGGGGAGACCCAGTACTTC. Translating gives CASSQATRGETQYF.

The V and J genes are TRBV14 and TRBJ2-1; D gene ambiguous. The CDR3 covers 16 residues. The germline V and J ends were trimmed by 1 base and 0 bases, with 10 bases remaining between them. Per the germline V gene, CDR1 is SGHDN and CDR2 is FVKESK. CDR3 residues: CASSQGPRGSYNEQFF. In DNA, the CDR3 is TGTGCCAGCAGCCAAGGCCCCCGAGGCTCCTACAATGAGCAGTTCTTC.

CDR3 region: CASSDTGGSEAFF. CDR3 bases: TGTGCCAGCAGTGACACAGGGGGGTCTGAAGCTTTCTTT. The J gene is TRBJ1-1, the V gene TRBV6-1; 8 bases agree with TRBD1. Germline trimming cut 3 bases from V and 6 bases from J; bases unmatched to any gene: 3. Germline loops: CDR1 MNHNS, CDR2 SASEGT. The CDR3 has 13 residues.

The J gene is TRBJ2-1, the V gene TRBV11-2; D is uncertain. The V gene lost 5 bases and the J gene lost 9 bases, with 14 bases spanning the gap. The germline V gene has CDR1 SGHAT and CDR2 FQNNGV. The CDR3 runs 13 residues. The CDR3 DNA reads as TGTGCCAGCAGCCCGGCCTCGTTGGGTGAGCAGTTCTTC. It translates to CASSPASLGEQFF.

This sequence joins TRBV7-2 and TRBJ2-7; D may be TRBD1 (6 bases). The CDR3 has 15 residues. V lost 1 base, J lost 4 bases, and 14 bases lay in between. Germline V gene data show CDR1 as SGHTA and CDR2 as FQGNSA. Here the CDR3 DNA reads TGTGCCAGCAGCTTAGAGTGGGGGCGCGAGTACGAGCAGTACTTC. This sequence encodes CASSLEWGREYEQYF.

The J gene is TRBJ2-1, the V gene TRBV19, with D possibly matching TRBD1 (5 bases). V lost 3 bases and J 1 base, leaving 13 bases between the germline ends. This CDR3 has 16 residues. Germline V lookup: CDR1 LNHDA, CDR2 SQIVND (reference sequence). CDR3 region: CASSITGSPSYNEQFF. DNA of the CDR3: TGTGCCAGTAGTATCACAGGCTCGCCGTCCTACAATGAGCAGTTCTTC.